These T cell receptor beta chains were read from a single sample in a study of control samples from healthy donors and cancer patients. Sequenced by immunoSEQ multiplex PCR; TCRdb stores in-frame clones only, minus some. Found here are 120,000 or so clones, 93% of them singletons; the top ten hold approximately 1.7%. The sample comprised PBMCs. These receptors were obtained from a man aged 50 to 60 with head and neck cancer. Both conserved end residues are part of each CDR3. Each record gives: J gene, D gene, clone size, V gene, CDR3 DNA, CDR3 protein. A D gene is named only where the DNA matches it firmly. Rows give clone size only sometimes, using once, few, many, or a class for an expanded clone.

TRBJ2-7 - - TRBV9 TGTGCCAGCAGCGTATCCGCGGGGTTAGGCGAGCAGTACTTC CASSVSAGLGEQYF
TRBJ1-1 - - TRBV5-1 TGCGCCAGCAGCCCCCAGGGGACTTTGAACACTGAAGCTTTCTTT CASSPQGTLNTEAFF
TRBJ1-2 TRBD1 - TRBV27 TGTGCCAGCAGTTTAGTTCAGGGGGGCTATGGCTACACCTTC CASSLVQGGYGYTF
TRBJ1-5 - - TRBV19 TGTGCCAGTAGTATTACAGGGCCGAGGGGCAATCAGCCCCAGCATTTT CASSITGPRGNQPQHF
TRBJ2-3 - - TRBV5-4 TGTGCCAGCAGCTTGACAGGCACCGAGGATACGCAGTATTTT CASSLTGTEDTQYF
TRBJ2-7 - - TRBV28 TGTGCCAGCAGTTTGCGCAGGGCCTACGAGCAGTACTTC CASSLRRAYEQYF
TRBJ1-2 TRBD1 once TRBV6-2/TRBV6-3 TGTGCCAGCAGTTACTCAAGGACAGGGGCCACTAACTATGGCTACACCTTC CASSYSRTGATNYGYTF
TRBJ2-7 - - TRBV6-5 TGTGCCAGCAGTACCTCGGTGAGGGGTGAGCAGTACTTC CASSTSVRGEQYF
TRBJ1-4 - - TRBV7-2 TGTGCCAGCAGCTTACTCGCACAGAACGAAAAACTGTTTTTT CASSLLAQNEKLFF
TRBJ1-4 - - TRBV4-1 TGCGCCAGCAGCCAAAAAGGTGGGAGAGATGAAAAACTGTTTTTT CASSQKGGRDEKLFF
TRBJ1-4 - - TRBV7-2 TGTGCCAGCAGCTTCGGGGTTCTTGCAGCTAATGAAAAACTGTTTTTT CASSFGVLAANEKLFF
TRBJ2-5 - once TRBV6-5 TGTGCCAGCAGATGGGGGGCAGGGGTACAAGAGACCCAGTACTTC CASRWGAGVQETQYF
TRBJ2-6 TRBD1 - TRBV4-1 TGCGCCAGCAGCCAAGTAACCGGGACAGGGTTCTCTGGGGCCAACGTCCTGACTTTC CASSQVTGTGFSGANVLTF
TRBJ2-6 - - TRBV7-9 TGTGCCAGCAGTATAAGGGAATCTGGGGCCAACGTCCTGACTTTC CASSIRESGANVLTF
TRBJ1-2 TRBD1 - TRBV4-2 TGTGCCAGCAGTCCACACACTGTAACAGGGGATCATGGCTACACCTTC CASSPHTVTGDHGYTF
TRBJ1-1 - once TRBV3-1/TRBV3-2 TGTGCCAGCAGCCGCTATTTGGACACTGAAGCTTTCTTT CASSRYLDTEAFF
TRBJ1-1 TRBD1 - TRBV4-2 TGTGCCAGCAGCCAAGATACAGGGGGATGGACTGAAGCTTTCTTT CASSQDTGGWTEAFF
TRBJ1-2 - once TRBV4-2 TGTGCCAGCAGCCAAGGCAGTCTCCACACCTTC CASSQGSLHTF
TRBJ1-1 - - TRBV6-2/TRBV6-3 TGTGCCAGCAGCCGAGGGAACCTGAACACTGAAGCTTTCTTT CASSRGNLNTEAFF
TRBJ2-7 TRBD1 - TRBV9 TGTGCCAGCAGCGTAGAGGGACAGGGCTACGAGCAGTACTTC CASSVEGQGYEQYF
TRBJ2-7 - - TRBV6-6 TGTGCCAGCAGTCTTATCCAGGGACGGAGCTCCTACGAGCAGTACTTC CASSLIQGRSSYEQYF
TRBJ1-6 - - TRBV19 TGTGCCAGCCTGAGGTCGCTGGGACATCTCAATTCACCCCTCCACTTT CASLRSLGHLNSPLHF
TRBJ2-2 TRBD2 - TRBV4-2 TGTGCCAGCAGCCAAGTGAGCGGGGAAGGCACCGGGGAGCTGTTTTTT CASSQVSGEGTGELFF
TRBJ2-5 - - TRBV24-1 TGTGCCACCAGTGATTTCGGGGACCCAAAAGAGACCCAGTACTTC CATSDFGDPKETQYF
TRBJ2-2 TRBD2 - TRBV28 TGTGCCAGCAGTTTGGTCGGGACCGCGGGAGACACCGGGGAGCTGTTTTTT CASSLVGTAGDTGELFF
TRBJ1-1 - few TRBV4-3 TGCGCCAGCAGCCAAGAAAACACTGAAGCTTTCTTT CASSQENTEAFF
TRBJ1-2 - - TRBV5-4 TGTGCCAGCAGCTTGAACGGGGTGTATGGCTACACCTTC CASSLNGVYGYTF
TRBJ2-7 - few TRBV4-2 TGTGCCAGCAGCCAGAGGCACGGTTCCTACGAGCAGTACTTC CASSQRHGSYEQYF
TRBJ2-2 TRBD1 once TRBV6-5 TGTGCCAGCAGAGGGGACAGGACGAACACCGGGGAGCTGTTTTTT CASRGDRTNTGELFF
TRBJ1-1 - - TRBV6-6 TGTGCCAGCACCAAGGAAGGTGAAAACACTGAAGCTTTCTTT CASTKEGENTEAFF
TRBJ2-2 TRBD1 - TRBV11-1 TGTGCCAGCAGCAAACGACAGGGCCTGAGGACCGGGGAGCTGTTTTTT CASSKRQGLRTGELFF
TRBJ1-1 - - TRBV27 TGTGCCAGCAGTCCCTATTTGGCGGGGGCAGGAGTCACTGAAGCTTTCTTT CASSPYLAGAGVTEAFF
TRBJ2-1 - - TRBV28 TGTGCCAGCAGTTTGGGAGGGGGGGCGAAACAGTTCTTC CASSLGGGAKQFF
TRBJ2-3 - - TRBV6-6 TGTGCCAGCAGCCTCCCGGGGGATACGCAGTATTTT CASSLPGDTQYF
TRBJ2-2 - - TRBV11-2 TGTGCCAGCAGCAATAGGGTCCTGGGCCCAAACAGTGGGGAGCTGTTTTTT CASSNRVLGPNSGELFF
TRBJ2-1 - - TRBV5-1 TGCGCCAGCAGCTTGGGCGGGACCCACAATGAGCAGTTCTTC CASSLGGTHNEQFF